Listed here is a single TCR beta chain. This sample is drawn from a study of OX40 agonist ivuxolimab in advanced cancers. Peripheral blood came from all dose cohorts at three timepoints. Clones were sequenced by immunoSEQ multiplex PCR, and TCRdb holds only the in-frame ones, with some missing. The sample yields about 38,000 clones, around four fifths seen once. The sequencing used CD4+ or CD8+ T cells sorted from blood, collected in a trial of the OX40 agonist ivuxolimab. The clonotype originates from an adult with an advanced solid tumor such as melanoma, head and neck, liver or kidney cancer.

This CDR3 is CASSQDEVGDPYEQYF. The CDR3 bases are TGCGCCAGCAGCCAAGATGAGGTGGGAGACCCCTACGAGCAGTACTTC. The chain employs TRBV4-1 and TRBJ2-5; tentatively, D is TRBD2 (5 bases). The J call is uncertain, as TRBJ2-7 better fits the DNA end. CDR3 size: 16 residues. Germline CDR1 MGHRA, CDR2 YSYEKL.